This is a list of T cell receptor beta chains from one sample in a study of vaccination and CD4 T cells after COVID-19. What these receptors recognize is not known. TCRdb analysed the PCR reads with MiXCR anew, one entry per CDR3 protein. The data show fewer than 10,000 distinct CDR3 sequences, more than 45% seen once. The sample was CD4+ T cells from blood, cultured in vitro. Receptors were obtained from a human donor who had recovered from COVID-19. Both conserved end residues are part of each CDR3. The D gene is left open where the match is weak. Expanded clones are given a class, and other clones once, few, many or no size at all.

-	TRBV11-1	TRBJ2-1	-	TGTGCCAGCAGCGAACGGAGGTACTACAATGAGCAGTTCTTC	CASSERRYYNEQFF
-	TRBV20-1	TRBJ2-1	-	TGCAGTGCCCATACCCCGACCTACAATGAGCAGTTCTTC	CSAHTPTYNEQFF
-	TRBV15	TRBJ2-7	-	TGTGCCACCAGCAGAGGGGGTCGCGACGAGCAGTACTTC	CATSRGGRDEQYF
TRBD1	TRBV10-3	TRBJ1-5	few	TGTGCCATCAGTGACGACAGGGGAAGGGGCAATCAGCCCCAGCATTTT	CAISDDRGRGNQPQHF
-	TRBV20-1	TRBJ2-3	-	TGCAGTGTCGACCAGGGGTACACAGATACGCAGTATTTT	CSVDQGYTDTQYF
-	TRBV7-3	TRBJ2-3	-	TGTGCCAGCAGCCATGGATATGGAAGCACAGATACGCAGTATTTT	CASSHGYGSTDTQYF
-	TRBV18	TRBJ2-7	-	TGTGCCAGCTCACCATTGCTGGGGGCAGGGAGAGGCGAGCAGTACTTC	CASSPLLGAGRGEQYF
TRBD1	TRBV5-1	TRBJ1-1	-	TGCGCCAGCAGCATCCCGGGACAGCCGAACACTGAAGCTTTCTTT	CASSIPGQPNTEAFF
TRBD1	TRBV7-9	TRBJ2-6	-	TGTGCCAGCAGTACCGGGACAGGCCCAAGAACTGGGGCCAACGTCCTGACTTTC	CASSTGTGPRTGANVLTF
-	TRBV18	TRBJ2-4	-	TGTGCCAGCTCACCAGGGGCGGAAAACATTCAGTACTTC	CASSPGAENIQYF
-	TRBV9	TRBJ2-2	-	TGTGCCAGCAGCCCCAGGGCAGCCGCGAACACCGGGGAGCTGTTTTTT	CASSPRAAANTGELFF
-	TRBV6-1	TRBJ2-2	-	TGTGCCAGCACCCTGGGGATGAACACCGGGGAGCTGTTTTTT	CASTLGMNTGELFF
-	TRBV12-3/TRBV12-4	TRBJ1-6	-	TGTGCCAGCAGCCAAGCAGGGATAAGTTCACCCCTCCACTTT	CASSQAGISSPLHF
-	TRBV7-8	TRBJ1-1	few	TGTGCCAGCAGCTTAGTCGCGAGGAACACTGAAGCTTTCTTT	CASSLVARNTEAFF
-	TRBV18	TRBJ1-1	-	TGTGCCAGCTCACCTGACAGTTCTCAAGCTTTCTTT	CASSPDSSQAFF
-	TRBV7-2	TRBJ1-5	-	TGTGCCAGCAGCTACTACAGGGATCAGCCCCAGCATTTT	CASSYYRDQPQHF
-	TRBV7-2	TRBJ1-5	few	TGTGCCAGCAGCTTGGACGGGGGAGGACAGCCCCAGCATTTT	CASSLDGGGQPQHF
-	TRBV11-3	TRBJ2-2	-	TGTGCCAGCAGCTTTGGCAGGGTGGACACCGGGGAGCTGTTTTTT	CASSFGRVDTGELFF
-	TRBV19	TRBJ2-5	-	TGTGCCAGTAGTATACGAGAGACCCAGTACTTC	CASSIRETQYF
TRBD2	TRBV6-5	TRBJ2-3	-	TGTGCCAGCAGTTACCCGAGCGGGAGGGCCGGAGATACGCAGTATTTT	CASSYPSGRAGDTQYF
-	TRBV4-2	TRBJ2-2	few	TGTGCCAGCAGCCAAGGGTCAGGCCAGCTTACCGGGGAGCTGTTTTTT	CASSQGSGQLTGELFF
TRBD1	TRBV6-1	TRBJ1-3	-	TGTGCCAGCAGAACGACCACAGGGGAGTCAGCGGGAAACACCATATATTTT	CASRTTTGESAGNTIYF
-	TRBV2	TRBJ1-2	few	TGTGCCAGCAGTGATTGGGGTGCACAGATCTATGGCTACACCTTC	CASSDWGAQIYGYTF
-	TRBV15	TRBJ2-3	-	TGTGCCACCAGCAGAGCAACTACAGATACGCAGTATTTT	CATSRATTDTQYF
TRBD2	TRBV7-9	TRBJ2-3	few	TGTGCCAGCAGCTTACTAGCGGACACAGATACGCAGTATTTT	CASSLLADTDTQYF
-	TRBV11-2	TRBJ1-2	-	TGTGCCAGCAGCTTAGGAGGCGGGGGAAGGGGTGGCTACACCTTC	CASSLGGGGRGGYTF
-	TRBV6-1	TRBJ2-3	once	TGTGCCAGCGACGGAGCTCCCCGGGATACGCAGTATTTT	CASDGAPRDTQYF
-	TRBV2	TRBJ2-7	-	TGTGCCAGCAGTGAACTACAGAACTACGAGCAGTACTTC	CASSELQNYEQYF
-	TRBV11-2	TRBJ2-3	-	TGTGCCAGCAGCTTAGCCCGACTAGTAATGTTAGAAGATACGCAGTATTTT	CASSLARLVMLEDTQYF
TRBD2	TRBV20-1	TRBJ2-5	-	TGCAGTGCTAGTGGGACTAGCGTCTCCCAAGAGACCCAGTACTTC	CSASGTSVSQETQYF
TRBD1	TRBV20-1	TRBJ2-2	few	TGCAGTGCTAGCACGGGACAGGGGTTCACCGGGGAGCTGTTTTTT	CSASTGQGFTGELFF
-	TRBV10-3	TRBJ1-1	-	TGTGCCATCAGTGTTAACGGGCAGAGGATTGAAGCTTTCTTT	CAISVNGQRIEAFF
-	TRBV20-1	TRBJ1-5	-	TGCAGTGTCCGCGGGACGCGGAGCAATCAGCCCCAGCATTTT	CSVRGTRSNQPQHF
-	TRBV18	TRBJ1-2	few	TGTGCCAGCTCCCAACAGCAGACCGGGTTGTATGGCTACACCTTC	CASSQQQTGLYGYTF
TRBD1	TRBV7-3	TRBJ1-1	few	TGTGCCAGCAGCTCGGGACAGGAGGATGCTGAAGCTTTCTTT	CASSSGQEDAEAFF
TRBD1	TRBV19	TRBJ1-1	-	TGTGCCAGTAGTTCCCGGACAGGGGGCAGAACTGAAGCTTTCTTT	CASSSRTGGRTEAFF
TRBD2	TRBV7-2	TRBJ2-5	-	TGTGCCAGCAGTTACCAGACTAGCGGGGGAGAGACCCAGTACTTC	CASSYQTSGGETQYF
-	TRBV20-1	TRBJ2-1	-	TGCAGTGCTAGATCCTCAGGGGTCTACAATGAGCAGTTCTTC	CSARSSGVYNEQFF
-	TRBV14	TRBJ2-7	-	TGTGCCAGCAGCCAAGTCAGGGGTAGCTACGAGCAGTACTTC	CASSQVRGSYEQYF
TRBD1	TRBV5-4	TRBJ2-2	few	TGTGCCAGCAGCCCCGGGACAGGGGCCACCGGGGAGCTGTTTTTT	CASSPGTGATGELFF